The 20 T cell receptor beta chains listed next were all sequenced from one sample in a study of regulatory T cells in long-lasting Graves disease. Building the TCR beta libraries relied on iRepertoire HTBI primers, and CDR3 regions underwent Arm-PCR. TCRdb redid the calling of the multiplex PCR reads with MiXCR, one entry per CDR3 protein. The table records 400,000 to 550,000 distinct CDR3 sequences, approximately 16% of them present only once. Noted time point: newly diagnosed GD, antithyroid drugs for less than 3 months. The TCR library was prepared using RNA isolated from PBMCs. These sequences were also reported in another study, on T cells in Graves' hyperthyroidism and ophthalmopathy.

The source material was peripheral blood mononuclear cells (PBMCs), sampled at new diagnosis, from a patient treated with antithyroid drugs. Receptors originate from a woman in her twenties or thirties with Graves disease.

This clonotype was observed a few times. The junction does not match germline at one end; this may be a read error. The rearrangement uses TRBV5-1 and TRBJ2-3; D possibly uses TRBD1 or TRBD2 (5 bases each). CDR1 and CDR2 from the germline V gene are SGHRS and YFSETQ. The CDR3 contains 11 residues. The DNA of the CDR3 is TGCGCCAGCAGCTTGGGGGGGATCCACTTTTTT. Encoded protein: CASSLGGIHFF.

This clonotype was counted a few times. This may come from a read error, since a much larger clone is one base off. The V gene is TRBV14, the J gene TRBJ1-1, with D unclear. The CDR3 is 11 residues long. Per the germline V gene, CDR1 is SGHDN and CDR2 is FVKESK. Trimming shortened V by 3 bases and J by 3 bases, and 2 bases separated the two germline ends. CDR3 amino acids: CASSHYTEAFF. In DNA, the CDR3 is TGTGCCAGCAGCCACTACACTGAAGCTTTCTTT.

There are many counts of this clonotype. The chain carries TRBV11-2 and TRBJ1-1; D call uncertain. V lost 5 bases, J lost 0 bases, and 16 bases lay in between. Germline V gene lookup returns CDR1 SGHAT and CDR2 FQNNGV. The CDR3 totals 16 residues. CDR3 nucleotides: TGTGCCAGCAGCAAGGATTGGGGTCAGATGAACACTGAAGCTTTCTTT. Translated, it gives CASSKDWGQMNTEAFF. The variable domain in full, with the rest retrieved from reference TRBV11-2 and TRBJ1-1, is EAGVAQSPRYKIIEKRQSVAFWCNPISGHATLYWYQQILGQGPKLLIQFQNNGVVDDSQLPKDRFSAERLKGVDSTLKIQPAKLEDSAVYLCASSKDWGQMNTEAFFGQGTRLTVV.

This chain links TRBV5-1 with TRBJ2-1; TRBD2 matches 8 bases. Looked up from germline, CDR1 is SGHRS and CDR2 is YFSETQ. V trimming: 5 bases; J trimming: 7 bases; junction bases outside the gene matches: 11. The CDR3 is made up of 15 amino acids. The DNA for the CDR3 is TGCGCCAGCAGTAGAGCGGGAGTGGTTACAAATGAGCAGTTCTTC. The encoded protein is CASSRAGVVTNEQFF.

This clonotype has more than one count but fewer than ten. The chain recombines TRBV12-3 or TRBV12-4 with TRBJ1-4; D not resolved. This CDR3 region has 16 residues. V shed 2 bases and J shed 1 base, with 11 bases lying between them. The DNA of the CDR3 is TGTGCCAGCAGTTTACGGGGTTCGGGAACTAATGAAAAACTGTTTTTT. Amino acids: CASSLRGSGTNEKLFF.

In this sample, this clonotype turned up many times. The chain couples TRBV9 to TRBJ2-7; TRBD2 matches at 9 bases. CDR1 is SGDLS and CDR2 is YYNGEE in the germline V gene. The ends lost 0 bases at V and 3 bases at J; junction bases unmatched: 10. The CDR3 is made up of 17 amino acids. CDR3 bases: TGTGCCAGCAGCGTAGCTACGAAAGATAGCGGGAGCTACGAGCAGTACTTC. It specifies CASSVATKDSGSYEQYF. The full variable domain, completed using reference TRBV9 and TRBJ2-7, is DSGVTQTPKHLITATGQRVTLRCSPRSGDLSVYWYQQSLDQGLQFLIQYYNGEERAKGNILERFSAQQFPDLHSELNLSSLELGDSALYFCASSVATKDSGSYEQYFGPGTRLTVT.

This clonotype appeared a few times. The rearrangement uses TRBV29-1 and TRBJ1-2; D is perhaps TRBD1 (5 bases). CDR3 size: 10 residues. Germline CDR1 reads SQVTM; CDR2 reads ANQGSEA. V lost 4 bases, J lost 9 bases, and 9 bases lay in between. The CDR3 sequence: CSVGGESYTF. CDR3 coding DNA: TGCAGCGTTGGGGGGGAAAGCTACACCTTC.

This clonotype was picked up many times. The chain carries TRBV6-2 or TRBV6-3 and TRBJ2-5; TRBD1 aligns across 7 bases. Per germline, CDR1 MNHEY and CDR2 SVGEGT. The CDR3 contains 16 residues. V was clipped by 0 bases and J by 5 bases; unmatched bases: 9. For the CDR3, the DNA is TGTGCCAGCAGTTACTCGACAGGGCCCAATTTGGAGACCCAGTACTTC. As protein: CASSYSTGPNLETQYF.

This clonotype appeared many times. The chain uses TRBV20-1 and TRBJ2-2; D is undetermined. In germline, CDR1 is DFQATT, CDR2 SNEGSKA (reference sequence). V lost 3 bases and J lost 0, with 11 bases in between. The length of the CDR3 is 15 residues. The CDR3 region has the DNA TGCAGTGCTAGCCCCCTACTCGCGAACACCGGGGAGCTGTTTTTT. It translates to CSASPLLANTGELFF.

The CDR3 sequence is CASSAGLAERWSTDTQYF. Here the CDR3 DNA reads TGTGCCAGCAGCGCCGGACTAGCGGAGAGGTGGAGCACAGATACGCAGTATTTT. The V gene is TRBV7-2, the J gene TRBJ2-3, with 10 positions matching TRBD2. The CDR3 has 18 amino acids. Trimming cost V 5 bases and J 0 bases; bases outside gene matches: 11. CDR1 is SGHTA and CDR2 is FQGNSA in the germline V gene.

This clonotype has a count of ten or more. The rearrangement uses TRBV2 and TRBJ1-3; D possibly corresponds to TRBD1 (6 bases). Trimming took off 6 bases at V and 2 bases at J, with 11 bases between the two ends. Germline V gives CDR1 SNHLY, CDR2 FYNNEI. This CDR3 contains 14 residues. This CDR3 is CASRRGLAGNTIYF. The CDR3 DNA reads TGTGCCAGCAGGCGGGGGCTGGCTGGAAACACCATATATTTT.

This clonotype was observed many times. J is TRBJ1-1 and V is TRBV29-1; the D is unclear. CDR1 is SQVTM, CDR2 ANQGSEA, per germline. This CDR3 spans 12 amino acids. Trimming removed 6 bases at V and 4 bases at J, with 12 bases between. The CDR3 region has the DNA TGCAGCGTCCTCCGACTTGGCACTGAAGCTTTCTTT. It translates to CSVLRLGTEAFF.

In its sample, this clonotype was seen many times. V is TRBV5-1 and J is TRBJ2-2, with no clear D. V was shortened by 0 bases and J by 3 bases, with 6 bases between the two germline ends. From germline, CDR1 is SGHRS and CDR2 YFSETQ. This CDR3 spans 14 amino acids. The CDR3 region has the DNA TGCGCCAGCAGCTTGGTGCTAGACACCGGGGAGCTGTTTTTT. This codes for CASSLVLDTGELFF.

This chain links TRBV7-2 with TRBJ2-3; D not resolved. This CDR3 contains 14 residues. The V end lost 5 bases, the J end lost 4 bases, and 13 bases lay between the germline ends. The germline CDR1 and CDR2 sequences are SGHTA and FQGNSA. The CDR3 DNA sequence: TGTGCCAGCAGCCCCCCGCCCCTCGCAGATACGCAGTATTTT. It yields the protein CASSPPPLADTQYF.

This clonotype has a count of ten or more. The J gene is TRBJ1-5, the V gene TRBV27; weak D call: TRBD1 (6 bases). The CDR3 sequence is 18 residues long. CDR1 is MNHEY, CDR2 SMNVEV, per germline (reference sequence). Trimming stripped 6 bases from V and 0 bases from J, with 21 bases between. The CDR3 DNA sequence: TGTGCCAGCAGACCCACAGGGCTTCAGCGGGTTAGCAATCAGCCCCAGCATTTT. Translating it yields CASRPTGLQRVSNQPQHF.

This clonotype occurred many times. V gene TRBV2 combines with J gene TRBJ2-1, with D possibly being TRBD1 (6 bases). The V and J ends lost 7 bases and 2 bases respectively, with 12 bases between them. This CDR3 has 14 amino acids. Germline V CDR1 and CDR2: SNHLY, FYNNEI. The CDR3 reads CASTEGETYNEQFF. The CDR3 DNA is TGTGCCAGCACCGAGGGGGAAACCTACAATGAGCAGTTCTTC.

This clonotype was recorded many times. One end of the junction does not line up with germline, which may come from a read error. The chain uses TRBV28 and TRBJ2-7, with 14 nucleotides matching TRBD2. Germline assignment: CDR1 MDHEN and CDR2 SYDVKM. The CDR3 loop spans 18 amino acids. The CDR3 region has the DNA TGTGCCAGCAGTTGTAGACTAGCGGGAGGGCAAAGCTCCTACGAGCAATACTTC. It yields the protein CASSCRLAGGQSSYEQYF.

The DNA for the CDR3 is TGTGCCAGCAAGAGGCAACATGTCAATGAAAAACTGTTTTTT. It encodes CASKRQHVNEKLFF. This chain links TRBV6-1 with TRBJ1-4; unclear D gene. This CDR3 is 14 amino acids long. Trimming left V 7 bases short and J 5 bases short, with 14 bases between. Germline V gene lookup returns CDR1 MNHNS and CDR2 SASEGT.

This clonotype was recorded many times. The chain is built from TRBV10-3 and TRBJ2-3, with D perhaps TRBD2 (7 bases). CDR3 length equals 18 residues. The V gene's germline CDR1 is ENHRY and CDR2 SYGVKD. Trimming removed 8 bases from V and 6 bases from J, with 30 bases in between. This chain's CDR3 is CAIGWGRGLGGGQDTQYF. In nucleotides, the CDR3 is TGTGCCATCGGTTGGGGCCGAGGACTAGGGGGAGGTCAGGATACGCAGTATTTT.

This clonotype was seen many times. The V gene is TRBV2, the J gene TRBJ2-1; 12 nucleotides align to TRBD2. The CDR3 is made up of 14 amino acids. V lost 4 bases and J lost 8; bases outside the gene matches: 3. The V gene's germline CDR1 is SNHLY and CDR2 FYNNEI. The CDR3 sequence: CASSVLAGGDEQFF. The CDR3 DNA is TGTGCCAGCAGTGTACTAGCGGGAGGTGATGAGCAGTTCTTC. The variable domain in full, completed from reference TRBV2 and TRBJ2-1, reads EPEVTQTPSHQVTQMGQEVILRCVPISNHLYFYWYRQILGQKVEFLVSFYNNEISEKSEIFDDQFSVERPDGSNFTLKIRSTKLEDSAMYFCASSVLAGGDEQFFGPGTRLTVL.